This T cell receptor beta chain is from a study of blood T cell repertoires in COVID-19. Study information: Acute-phase and convalescent COVID-19 samples originated in the United States, Italy and Spain. T cells, B-cell-depleted T cells, or PBMCs provided the cDNA or gDNA that served as material.

Original handling: The authors estimated nucleated cell counts from reference gene primer amplification. Sequencing used immunoSEQ multiplex PCR; TCRdb keeps in-frame clones, though not all of them. V, J and clone size are those of that table, while D and trimming were read from the DNA. Among tens of thousands of clones listed, 78% were seen once. With 3 bases removed from V and 11 bases from J, the gap between germline ends came to 10 bases. Per germline, CDR1 LGHDT and CDR2 YNNKEL (reference sequence). This CDR3 comprises 12 residues. The sequenced sample consisted of peripheral blood. This sequence was found in a man older than 75 with acute or convalescent COVID-19. The chain employs TRBV3-1 (or the pseudogene TRBV3-2) and TRBJ1-4, with D unresolved. The CDR3 spells CASSHLGGKLFF. The CDR3 region has the DNA TGTGCCAGCAGCCATCTGGGAGGGAAACTGTTTTTT.